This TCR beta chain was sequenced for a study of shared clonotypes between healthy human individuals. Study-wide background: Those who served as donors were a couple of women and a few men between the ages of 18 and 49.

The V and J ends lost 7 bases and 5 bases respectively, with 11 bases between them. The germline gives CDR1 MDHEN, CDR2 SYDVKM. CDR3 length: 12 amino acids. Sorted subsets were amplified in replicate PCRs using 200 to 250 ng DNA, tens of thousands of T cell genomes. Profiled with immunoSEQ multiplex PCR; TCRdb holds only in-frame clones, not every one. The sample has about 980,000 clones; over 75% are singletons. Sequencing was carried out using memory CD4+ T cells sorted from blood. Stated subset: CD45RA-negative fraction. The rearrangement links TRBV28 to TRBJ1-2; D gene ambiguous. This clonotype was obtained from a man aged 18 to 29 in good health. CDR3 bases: TGTGCCAGCAACCGAAGGGAGTATGGCTACACCTTC. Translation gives CASNRREYGYTF.